This TCR beta chain appears in the sequencing data of a study of blood T cell repertoires in COVID-19. Study context: The United States, Italy and Spain provided the acute and convalescent COVID-19 samples. From T cells, B-cell-depleted T cells, or PBMCs came the material, which was cDNA or gDNA.

From germline, CDR1 is LNHDA and CDR2 SQIVND (reference sequence). V dropped 7 bases and J dropped 4 bases, with 10 bases sitting between them. This CDR3 is 13 amino acids long. Data came from immunoSEQ multiplex PCR; TCRdb stores just in-frame clones and leaves some out. The sample yields about 250,000 clones, approximately 89% seen once. This clonotype was sampled from a middle-aged woman who had recovered from COVID-19. The chain has TRBV19 and TRBJ1-4; D not certain. Material for sequencing was peripheral blood. This CDR3 is CASTLQLNEKLFF. DNA of the CDR3: TGTGCCAGTACTTTACAGCTTAATGAAAAACTGTTTTTT.